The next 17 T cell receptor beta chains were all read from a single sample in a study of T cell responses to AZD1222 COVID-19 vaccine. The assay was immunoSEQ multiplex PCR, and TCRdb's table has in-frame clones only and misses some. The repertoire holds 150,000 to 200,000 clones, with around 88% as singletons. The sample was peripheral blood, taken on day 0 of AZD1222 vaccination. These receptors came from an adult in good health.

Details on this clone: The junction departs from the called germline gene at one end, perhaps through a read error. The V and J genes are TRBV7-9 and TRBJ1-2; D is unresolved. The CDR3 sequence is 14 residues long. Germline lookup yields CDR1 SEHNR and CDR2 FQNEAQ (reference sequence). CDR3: CASSLAGGRTLHVF. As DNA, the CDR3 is TGTGCCAGCAGCTTAGCGGGCGGCAGGACCTTACATGTCTTC.

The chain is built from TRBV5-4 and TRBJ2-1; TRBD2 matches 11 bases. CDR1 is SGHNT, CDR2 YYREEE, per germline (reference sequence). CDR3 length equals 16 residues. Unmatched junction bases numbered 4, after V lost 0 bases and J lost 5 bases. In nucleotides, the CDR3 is TGTGCCAGCAGCTTGGAAACGACTAGCGGGGACAATGAGCAGTTCTTC. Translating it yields CASSLETTSGDNEQFF.

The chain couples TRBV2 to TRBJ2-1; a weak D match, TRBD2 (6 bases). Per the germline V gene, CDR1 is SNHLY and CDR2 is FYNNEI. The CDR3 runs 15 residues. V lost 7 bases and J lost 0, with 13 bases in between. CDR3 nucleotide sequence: TGTGCCAGCAACCCGGGACTCAGCTCCTACAATGAGCAGTTCTTC. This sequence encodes CASNPGLSSYNEQFF. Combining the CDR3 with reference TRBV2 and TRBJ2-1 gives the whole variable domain EPEVTQTPSHQVTQMGQEVILRCVPISNHLYFYWYRQILGQKVEFLVSFYNNEISEKSEIFDDQFSVERPDGSNFTLKIRSTKLEDSAMYFCASNPGLSSYNEQFFGPGTRLTVL.

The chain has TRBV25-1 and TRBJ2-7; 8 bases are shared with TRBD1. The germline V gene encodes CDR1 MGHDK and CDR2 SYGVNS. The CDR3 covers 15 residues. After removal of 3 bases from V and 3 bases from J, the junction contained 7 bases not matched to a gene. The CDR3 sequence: CASSDWTGSSYEQYF. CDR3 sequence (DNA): TGTGCCAGCAGTGATTGGACAGGGAGCAGCTACGAGCAGTACTTC.

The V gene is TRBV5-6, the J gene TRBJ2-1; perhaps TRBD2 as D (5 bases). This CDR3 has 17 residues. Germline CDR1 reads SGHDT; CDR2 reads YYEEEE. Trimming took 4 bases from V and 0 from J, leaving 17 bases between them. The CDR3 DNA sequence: TGTGCCAGCAGCCCGATCGGAGCGGCTAGCTCCTACAATGAGCAGTTCTTC. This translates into CASSPIGAASSYNEQFF.

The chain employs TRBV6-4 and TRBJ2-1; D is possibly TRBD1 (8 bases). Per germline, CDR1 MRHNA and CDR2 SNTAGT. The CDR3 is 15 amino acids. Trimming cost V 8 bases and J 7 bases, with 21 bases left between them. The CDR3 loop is CASGTGGGTRNEQFF. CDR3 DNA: TGTGCCAGCGGCACAGGGGGGGGCACTAGGAATGAGCAGTTCTTC.

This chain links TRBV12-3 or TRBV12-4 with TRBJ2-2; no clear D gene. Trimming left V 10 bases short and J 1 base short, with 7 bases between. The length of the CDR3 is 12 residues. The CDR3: CATKGNTGELFF. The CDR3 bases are TGTGCCACCAAGGGGAACACCGGGGAGCTGTTTTTT.

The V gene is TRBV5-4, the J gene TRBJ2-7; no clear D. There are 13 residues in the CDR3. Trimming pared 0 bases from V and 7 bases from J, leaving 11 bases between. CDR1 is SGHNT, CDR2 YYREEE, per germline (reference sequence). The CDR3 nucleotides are TGTGCCAGCAGCTTGGATTCCACTGGGGAGCAGTACTTC. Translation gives CASSLDSTGEQYF.

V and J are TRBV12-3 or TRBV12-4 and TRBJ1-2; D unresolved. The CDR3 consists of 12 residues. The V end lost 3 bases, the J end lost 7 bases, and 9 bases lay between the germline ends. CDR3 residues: CASSFVVLGYTF. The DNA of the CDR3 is TGTGCCAGCAGTTTCGTTGTCCTTGGCTACACCTTC.

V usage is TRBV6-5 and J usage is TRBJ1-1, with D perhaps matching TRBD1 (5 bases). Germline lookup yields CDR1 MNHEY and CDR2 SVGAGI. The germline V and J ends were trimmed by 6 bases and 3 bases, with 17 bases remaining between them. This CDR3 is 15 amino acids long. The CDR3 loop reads CASSLTRAGYTEAFF. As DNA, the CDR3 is TGTGCCAGCAGCCTTACTCGAGCAGGGTACACTGAAGCTTTCTTT.

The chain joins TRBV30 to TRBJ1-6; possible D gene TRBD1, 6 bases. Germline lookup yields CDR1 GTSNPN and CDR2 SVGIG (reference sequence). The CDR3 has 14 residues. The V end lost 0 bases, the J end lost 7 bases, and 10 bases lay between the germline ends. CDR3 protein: CAWSVHQGNSPLHF. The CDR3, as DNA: TGTGCCTGGAGTGTACATCAGGGGAATTCACCCCTCCACTTT.

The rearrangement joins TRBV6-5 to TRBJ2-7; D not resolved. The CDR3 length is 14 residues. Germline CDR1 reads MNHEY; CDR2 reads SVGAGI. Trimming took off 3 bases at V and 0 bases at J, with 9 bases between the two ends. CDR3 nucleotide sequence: TGTGCCAGCAGTTATTCTACGGACTCCTACGAGCAGTACTTC. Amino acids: CASSYSTDSYEQYF.

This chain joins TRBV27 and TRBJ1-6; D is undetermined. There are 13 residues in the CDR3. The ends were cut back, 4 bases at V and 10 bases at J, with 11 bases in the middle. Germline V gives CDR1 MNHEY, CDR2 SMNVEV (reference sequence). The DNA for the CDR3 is TGTGCCAGCAGTTCCTCTTCGGGGTCACCCCTCCACTTT. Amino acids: CASSSSSGSPLHF.

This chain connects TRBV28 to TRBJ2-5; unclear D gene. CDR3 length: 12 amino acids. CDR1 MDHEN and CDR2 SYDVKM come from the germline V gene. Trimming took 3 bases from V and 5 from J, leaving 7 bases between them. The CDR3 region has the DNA TGTGCCAGCAGTTTCCGGTGGGAGACCCAGTACTTC. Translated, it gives CASSFRWETQYF.

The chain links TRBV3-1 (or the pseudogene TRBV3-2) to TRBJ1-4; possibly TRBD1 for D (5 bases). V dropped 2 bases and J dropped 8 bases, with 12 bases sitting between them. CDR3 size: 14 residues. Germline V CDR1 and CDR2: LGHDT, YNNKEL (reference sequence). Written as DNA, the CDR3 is TGTGCCAGCAGCCAAACACCGGGGCTCGAAAAACTGTTTTTT. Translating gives CASSQTPGLEKLFF.

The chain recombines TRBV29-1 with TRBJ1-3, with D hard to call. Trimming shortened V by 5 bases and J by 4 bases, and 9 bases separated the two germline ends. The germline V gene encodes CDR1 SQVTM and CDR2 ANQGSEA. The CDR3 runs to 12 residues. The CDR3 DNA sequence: TGCAGCGTTCCCGGGTTCGGAAACACCATATATTTT. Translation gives CSVPGFGNTIYF. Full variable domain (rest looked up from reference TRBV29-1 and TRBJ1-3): SAVISQKPSRDICQRGTSLTIQCQVDSQVTMMFWYRQQPGQSLTLIATANQGSEATYESGFVIDKFPISRPNLTFSTLTVSNMSPEDSSIYLCSVPGFGNTIYFGEGSWLTVV.

The DNA for the CDR3 is TGCGCCAGCAGCTGGGAACCGACTAGCGGCCAAGAGACCCAGTACTTC. It is translated as CASSWEPTSGQETQYF. The chain carries TRBV5-1 and TRBJ2-5, with 9 bases lining up with TRBD2. Trimming removed 3 bases from V and 1 base from J; junction bases left unmatched: 7. The CDR3 consists of 16 residues. CDR1 is SGHRS and CDR2 is YFSETQ in the germline V gene.